This passage covers 21 T cell receptor beta chains from one sample sequenced in a study of T-cell memory formation after mild COVID-19. TCRdb fed the 5' RACE reads into MiXCR, producing one record per CDR3 protein. The sample lists about 540,000 distinct CDR3 sequences, around 21% occurring once. The sequencing input was PBMCs or a T cell subset sorted from them (not recorded which). The receptors originated from an adult woman who had mild COVID-19 (a few samples of this study predate the infection). Cell type and time point are not known.

This clonotype was counted at least ten times. This chain uses TRBV5-5 with TRBJ2-2, with no clear D. The CDR3 loop spans 16 amino acids. Germline V gene data show CDR1 as SGHKS and CDR2 as YYEKEE (reference sequence). With 5 bases removed from V and 1 base from J, the gap between germline ends came to 15 bases. The CDR3 loop reads CASRSRQHENTGELFF. CDR3 DNA sequence: TGTGCCAGCAGATCTAGGCAGCACGAGAACACCGGGGAGCTGTTTTTT.

This clonotype was observed at least ten times. The DNA of the CDR3 is TGTGCCACCAGTGCTAGCCGGGACAACCCACTCCAAGAGACCCAGTACTTC. Amino acids: CATSASRDNPLQETQYF. This chain connects TRBV24-1 to TRBJ2-5; TRBD1 might be the D (6 bases). The CDR3 loop spans 17 amino acids. The V end was cut by 5 bases, the J end by 1 base, with 19 bases between. Germline loops: CDR1 KGHDR, CDR2 SFDVKD.

This chain links TRBV10-3 with TRBJ1-5, with a tentative D call TRBD1 (5 bases). V was clipped by 0 bases and J by 7 bases, with 7 bases between them. The CDR3 extends over 13 amino acids. Per the germline V gene, CDR1 is ENHRY and CDR2 is SYGVKD. DNA for the CDR3: TGTGCCATCAGTGAGTCGGGGGAACAGCCCCAGCATTTT. Residues: CAISESGEQPQHF.

J is TRBJ1-1 and V is TRBV20-1; TRBD1 matches at 7 bases. Germline assignment: CDR1 DFQATT and CDR2 SNEGSKA (reference sequence). Trimming at V came to 3 bases and at J to 0 bases, leaving 4 bases not matched to a gene. The CDR3 contains 14 residues. The CDR3 is CSARRTGMNTEAFF. The CDR3 DNA follows: TGCAGTGCTAGGCGGACAGGTATGAACACTGAAGCTTTCTTT.

J is TRBJ2-1 and V is TRBV7-9, with 14 bases that match TRBD2. This CDR3 is 18 amino acids long. The germline V gene has CDR1 SEHNR and CDR2 FQNEAQ (reference sequence). With V trimmed by 1 base and J by 4 bases, 6 bases remained unmatched. CDR3 amino acids: CASSLDGTSGSWYNEQFF. CDR3 DNA sequence: TGTGCCAGCAGCTTAGATGGGACTAGCGGGAGCTGGTACAATGAGCAGTTCTTC. The full variable domain, completed using reference TRBV7-9 and TRBJ2-1, is DTGVSQNPRHKITKRGQNVTFRCDPISEHNRLYWYRQTLGQGPEFLTYFQNEAQLEKSRLLSDRFSAERPKGSFSTLEIQRTEQGDSAMYLCASSLDGTSGSWYNEQFFGPGTRLTVL.

The chain combines TRBV10-3 with TRBJ2-3; maybe TRBD2 (6 bases). The CDR3 consists of 14 residues. Germline V gene sequence: CDR1 ENHRY, CDR2 SYGVKD. Trimming took off 4 bases at V and 7 bases at J, with 15 bases between the two ends. CDR3 sequence (DNA): TGTGCCATCAGTGGTATAGCGGAGGGGAATACGCAGTATTTT. Translated, it gives CAISGIAEGNTQYF.

This clonotype was recorded at least ten times. The chain is built from TRBV7-8 and TRBJ2-1; D gene unclear. Between the trimmed V and J ends, which lost 2 bases and 5 bases, there was a span of 4 bases. The CDR3 contains 12 residues. Germline V gives CDR1 SGHVS, CDR2 FQNEAQ. The CDR3 DNA sequence: TGTGCCAGCAGCTTATCGGACAATGAGCAGTTCTTC. Protein: CASSLSDNEQFF.

This clonotype occurred a few times. The rearrangement joins TRBV5-1 to TRBJ1-1, with D possibly TRBD1 on 5 matching bases. Germline CDR1 SGHRS, CDR2 YFSETQ. Trimming shortened V by 0 bases and J by 4 bases, and 19 bases separated the two germline ends. This CDR3 spans 17 amino acids. The CDR3 region is CASSLGDPDSLGTEAFF. In nucleotides, the CDR3 is TGCGCCAGCAGCTTGGGGGACCCAGACAGTTTGGGCACTGAAGCTTTCTTT.

This clonotype has only a few counts. The chain carries TRBV5-4 and TRBJ2-1, with TRBD1 matching 7 bases. This CDR3 spans 17 amino acids. The V gene end was trimmed by 3 bases and the J gene end by 3 bases; junction bases not matched to a gene: 12. Germline V gene data show CDR1 as SGHNT and CDR2 as YYREEE (reference sequence). CDR3 DNA: TGTGCCAGCAGCTCCGGACAGGACCCCATCCGCTACAATGAGCAGTTCTTC. It translates to CASSSGQDPIRYNEQFF.

In nucleotides, the CDR3 is TGTGCCAGCAGTTTAGGGGGCTCACCCTTCACAGATACGCAGTATTTT. This codes for CASSLGGSPFTDTQYF. The chain links TRBV27 to TRBJ2-3; the D gene is possibly TRBD1 (6 bases). V was shortened by 2 bases and J by 2 bases, with 14 bases between the two germline ends. This CDR3 region has 16 residues. Germline V lookup: CDR1 MNHEY, CDR2 SMNVEV (reference sequence).

This clonotype came up a few times. The chain links TRBV10-3 to TRBJ2-7, with 12 bases identical to TRBD1. V was pared by 2 bases and J by 0 bases, with 2 bases of the junction left unmatched. From germline, CDR1 is ENHRY and CDR2 SYGVKD. The CDR3 totals 16 residues. CDR3 DNA: TGTGCCATCAGTGAGCCGGGACAGGGGGCCTCCTACGAGCAGTACTTC. It is translated as CAISEPGQGASYEQYF.

The chain couples TRBV11-2 to TRBJ1-5, with D possibly being TRBD1 (6 bases). Per the germline V gene, CDR1 is SGHAT and CDR2 is FQNNGV. Deletions cut 5 bases from V and 7 bases from J, with 15 bases between. The CDR3 is 14 amino acids. The DNA for the CDR3 is TGTGCCAGCAGCGCGGGAGGACAGCGGCAGCCCCAGCATTTT. Its protein is CASSAGGQRQPQHF.

This clonotype was found many times. The V gene is TRBV7-6, the J gene TRBJ2-7, with 8 positions matching TRBD1. The CDR3 has 13 amino acids. CDR1 is SGHVS, CDR2 FNYEAQ, per germline. V dropped 5 bases and J dropped 3; count of bases not matched to a gene: 3. The CDR3 protein is CASSPGGFYEQYF. CDR3 in DNA: TGTGCCAGCAGCCCAGGGGGCTTCTACGAGCAGTACTTC.

This clonotype was counted only a few times. V is TRBV6-2 or TRBV6-3 and J is TRBJ2-7; 7 bases fit TRBD1. The CDR3 covers 13 residues. V was clipped by 6 bases and J by 6 bases; unmatched bases: 8. Germline CDR1 MNHEY, CDR2 SVGEGT. The CDR3 protein is CASRFDRVSEQYF. CDR3 DNA sequence: TGTGCCAGCAGATTCGACAGGGTGTCCGAGCAGTACTTC.

The V call is TRBV11-2, the J call TRBJ2-1; TRBD2 matches at 9 bases. Germline CDR1 and CDR2: SGHAT and FQNNGV. J gave up 10 bases and V 0 bases, and 13 bases lay outside the gene matches. The CDR3 contains 17 residues. CDR3 coding DNA: TGTGCCAGCAGCTTAGAGGGCGGCGGGAGGGCCCGGTTAGAGCAGTTCTTC. It is translated as CASSLEGGGRARLEQFF.

This clonotype was found a few times. The rearrangement joins TRBV4-2 to TRBJ2-1; D is unresolved. CDR3 size: 15 residues. Trimming cost V 0 bases and J 7 bases, with 13 bases left between them. The germline gives CDR1 LGHNA, CDR2 YNFKEQ. CDR3 loop: CASSQDGPGQNEQFF. The CDR3 nucleotides read TGTGCCAGCAGCCAAGATGGGCCAGGTCAAAATGAGCAGTTCTTC.

In its sample, this clonotype was seen a few times. The rearrangement links TRBV20-1 to TRBJ2-7; perhaps TRBD2 as D (5 bases). This CDR3 is 14 amino acids long. Trimming took 0 bases from V and 2 from J, leaving 11 bases between them. The germline CDR1 and CDR2 sequences are DFQATT and SNEGSKA (reference sequence). The CDR3 coding sequence is TGCAGTGCTAGAGAAGAGGACTTAACCTACGAGCAGTACTTC. Translated, it gives CSAREEDLTYEQYF.

The rearrangement joins TRBV2 to TRBJ2-3; TRBD2 matches 8 bases. Germline CDR1 SNHLY, CDR2 FYNNEI. CDR3 length: 16 amino acids. The V and J ends lost 6 bases and 1 base, in that order; junction bases with no gene match: 9. The CDR3 DNA sequence: TGTGCCAGCAGCGAGATGGTGCGGGGGGGCACAGATACGCAGTATTTT. Amino acid sequence: CASSEMVRGGTDTQYF.

The V gene is TRBV25-1, the J gene TRBJ1-2; tentative D call: TRBD1 (6 bases). Germline values: CDR1 MGHDK, CDR2 SYGVNS. CDR3 length: 15 amino acids. V shed 3 bases and J shed 7 bases, with 18 bases lying between them. CDR3 DNA: TGTGCCAGCAGTGAGGCAGGGGTAGGAGTTGGTGGCTACACCTTC. It yields the protein CASSEAGVGVGGYTF.

J is TRBJ2-3 and V is TRBV7-9; D is perhaps TRBD2 (5 bases). V was cut by 6 bases and J by 2 bases, with 15 bases left in between. There are 15 residues in the CDR3. Germline V gene data show CDR1 as SEHNR and CDR2 as FQNEAQ (reference sequence). CDR3 sequence (DNA): TGTGCCAGCAGGGCTAGCCCAAGCCCCACAGATACGCAGTATTTT. Translated, it gives CASRASPSPTDTQYF.

The sample holds a few counts of this clonotype. This chain connects TRBV4-3 to TRBJ2-5; D not certain. Trimming stripped 1 base from V and 4 bases from J, with 10 bases between. The CDR3 contains 14 residues. The germline V gene encodes CDR1 LGHNA and CDR2 YSLEER. This chain's CDR3 is CASSQGLPTETQYF. The DNA of the CDR3 is TGCGCCAGCAGCCAAGGCCTGCCAACAGAGACCCAGTACTTC.